What follows are 7 T cell receptor beta chains derived from one specimen sequenced in a study of human CD8 memory T cell subsets. Investigators built TCR beta libraries using UMI-labeled 5' RACE. TCRdb reprocessed the 5' RACE reads; each CDR3 protein has one entry and no DNA is given. This sample's table has fewer than 7,500 distinct CDR3 sequences. Sequenced: CD8+ stem-like memory T cells (TSCM and TCM) sorted from PBMCs. Subset noted: stem-like memory CD8 T cells (TSTEM), CCR7+ PD-1- TIGIT-. Every receptor here comes from a human donor in good health.

The genes are TRBV6-2 or TRBV6-3 and TRBJ2-7; TCRdb's D call of TRBD1 is untestable without DNA. The CDR3 is 17 amino acids. Germline CDR1 reads MNHEY; CDR2 reads SVGEGT. The chain's CDR3 is CASSYFPTQGRGDEQYF.

According to its frequency, this clonotype is medium-sized. V and J are TRBV29-1 and TRBJ1-1; as DNA is missing, the TRBD1 call by TCRdb cannot be tested. This CDR3 has 12 amino acids. CDR1 is SQVTM, CDR2 ANQGSEA, per germline. The CDR3 sequence: CSYTGAGAEAFF.

This chain joins TRBV7-7 and TRBJ2-5. The germline gives CDR1 SSHAT, CDR2 FNYEAQ (reference sequence). The CDR3 has 13 amino acids. The CDR3 spells CASSLTLQETQYF.

The chain links TRBV5-1 to TRBJ2-1; no DNA is available, so the TRBD2 call from TCRdb remains unchecked. The CDR3 covers 14 residues. Germline V gives CDR1 SGHRS, CDR2 YFSETQ. This chain's CDR3 is CATRLAGENNEQFF. The whole variable domain, remainder taken from reference TRBV5-1 and TRBJ2-1, is KAGVTQTPRYLIKTRGQQVTLSCSPISGHRSVSWYQQTPGQGLQFLFEYFSETQRNKGNFPGRFSGRQFSNSRSEMNVSTLELGDSALYLCATRLAGENNEQFFGPGTRLTVL.

The rearrangement links TRBV28 to TRBJ2-3. From germline, CDR1 is MDHEN and CDR2 SYDVKM. The CDR3 covers 15 residues. This CDR3 is CASSPLLGSTDTQYF.

This chain links TRBV28 with TRBJ2-7. The germline gives CDR1 MDHEN, CDR2 SYDVKM. CDR3 length: 12 amino acids. The CDR3 is CASRGSSYEQYF.

The V gene is TRBV4-1, the J gene TRBJ2-7; TCRdb's D gene call, TRBD1, goes unchecked for lack of DNA. CDR1 and CDR2 (germline): MGHRA, YSYEKL. The CDR3 is 15 amino acids. The CDR3 reads CASSQGGTGIFEQYF.